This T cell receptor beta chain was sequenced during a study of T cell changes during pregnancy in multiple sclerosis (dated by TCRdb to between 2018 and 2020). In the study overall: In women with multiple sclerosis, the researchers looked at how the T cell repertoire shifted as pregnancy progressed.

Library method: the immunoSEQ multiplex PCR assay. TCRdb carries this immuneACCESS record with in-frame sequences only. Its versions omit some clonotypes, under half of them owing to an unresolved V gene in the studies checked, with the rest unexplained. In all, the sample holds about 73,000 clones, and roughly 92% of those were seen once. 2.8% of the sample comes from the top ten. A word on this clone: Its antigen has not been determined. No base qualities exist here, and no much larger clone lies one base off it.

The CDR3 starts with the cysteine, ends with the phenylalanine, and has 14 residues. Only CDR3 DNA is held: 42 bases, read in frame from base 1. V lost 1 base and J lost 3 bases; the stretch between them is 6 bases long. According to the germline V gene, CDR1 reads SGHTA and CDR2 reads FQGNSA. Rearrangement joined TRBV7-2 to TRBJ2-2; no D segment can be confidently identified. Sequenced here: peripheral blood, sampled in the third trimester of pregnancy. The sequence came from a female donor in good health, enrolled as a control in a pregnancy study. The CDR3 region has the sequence CASSLGPYTGELFF. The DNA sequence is TGTGCCAGCAGCTTAGGTCCCTACACCGGGGAGCTGTTTTTT.